The present entry profiles one T cell receptor beta chain with its context. Other DNA sequences in the same sample also yield this CDR3. This record belongs to a study of shared clonotypes between healthy human individuals. Germline CDR1 reads SGHRS; CDR2 reads YFSETQ. Between the trimmed V and J ends, which lost 0 bases and 1 base, there was a span of 4 bases. There are 14 residues in the CDR3. The table came from immunoSEQ multiplex PCR; TCRdb's copy has only in-frame clones and leaves some out. The sample records roughly 1,000,000 clones, 75% to 85% being singletons. The chain employs TRBV5-1 and TRBJ2-2; D call uncertain. This clonotype was obtained from a man younger than 35 in good health. Some clones in this sample may be carry-over from other donors' samples. The source material was memory CD4+ T cells from PBMCs. As to subset: CD45RA-negative fraction. The CDR3 loop reads CASSLGLNTGELFF. In DNA form, the CDR3 reads TGCGCCAGCAGCTTGGGACTGAACACCGGGGAGCTGTTTTTT.